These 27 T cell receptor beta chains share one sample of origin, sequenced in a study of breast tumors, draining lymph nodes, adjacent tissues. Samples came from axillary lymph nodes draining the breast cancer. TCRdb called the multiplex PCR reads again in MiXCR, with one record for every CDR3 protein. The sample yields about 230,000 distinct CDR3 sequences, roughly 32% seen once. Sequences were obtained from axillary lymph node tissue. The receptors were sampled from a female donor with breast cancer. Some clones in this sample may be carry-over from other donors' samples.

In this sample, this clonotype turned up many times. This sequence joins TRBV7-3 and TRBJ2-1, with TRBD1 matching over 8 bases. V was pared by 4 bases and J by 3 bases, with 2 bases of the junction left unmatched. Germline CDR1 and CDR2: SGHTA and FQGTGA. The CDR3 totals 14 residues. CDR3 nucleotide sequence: TGTGCCAGCAGCTCAGGGGGCAGCTACAATGAGCAGTTCTTC. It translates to CASSSGGSYNEQFF.

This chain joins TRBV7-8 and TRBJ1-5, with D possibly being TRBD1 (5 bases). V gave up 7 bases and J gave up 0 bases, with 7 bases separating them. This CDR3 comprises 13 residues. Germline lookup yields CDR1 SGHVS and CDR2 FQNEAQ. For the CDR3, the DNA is TGTGCCAGCACGGGGGATAGCAATCAGCCCCAGCATTTT. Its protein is CASTGDSNQPQHF. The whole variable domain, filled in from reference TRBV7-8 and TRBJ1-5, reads GAGVSQSPRYKVAKRGQDVALRCDPISGHVSLFWYQQALGQGPEFLTYFQNEAQLDKSGLPSDRFFAERPEGSVSTLKIQRTQQEDSAVYLCASTGDSNQPQHFGDGTRLSIL.

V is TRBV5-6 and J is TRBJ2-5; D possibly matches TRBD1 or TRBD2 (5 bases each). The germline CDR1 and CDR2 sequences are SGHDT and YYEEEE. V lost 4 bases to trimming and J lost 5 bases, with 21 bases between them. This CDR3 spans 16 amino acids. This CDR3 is CASSAIRDGDGETQYF. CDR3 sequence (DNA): TGTGCCAGCAGCGCAATCCGGGACGGAGACGGGGAGACCCAGTACTTC.

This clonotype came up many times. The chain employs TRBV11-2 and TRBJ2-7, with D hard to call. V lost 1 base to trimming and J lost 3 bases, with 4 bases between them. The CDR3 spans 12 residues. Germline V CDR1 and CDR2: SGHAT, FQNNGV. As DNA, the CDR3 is TGTGCCAGCAGCTTAGTAGACTACGAGCAGTACTTC. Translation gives CASSLVDYEQYF.

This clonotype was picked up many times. The CDR3 loop reads CSASSATGELFF. DNA for the CDR3: TGCAGTGCTAGTTCAGCCACCGGGGAGCTGTTTTTT. This sequence joins TRBV20-1 and TRBJ2-2; D gene ambiguous. Germline V gene sequence: CDR1 DFQATT, CDR2 SNEGSKA (reference sequence). V shed 3 bases and J shed 4 bases, with 6 bases lying between them. The CDR3 is 12 residues long.

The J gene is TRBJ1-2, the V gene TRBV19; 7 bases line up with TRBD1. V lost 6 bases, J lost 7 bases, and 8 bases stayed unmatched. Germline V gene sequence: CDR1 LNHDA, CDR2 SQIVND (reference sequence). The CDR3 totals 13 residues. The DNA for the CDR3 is TGTGCCAGTAGCGCACAGGGGATCGCTGGCTACACCTTC. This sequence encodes CASSAQGIAGYTF. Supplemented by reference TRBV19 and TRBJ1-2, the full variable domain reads DGGITQSPKYLFRKEGQNVTLSCEQNLNHDAMYWYRQDPGQGLRLIYYSQIVNDFQKGDIAEGYSVSREKKESFPLTVTSAQKNPTAFYLCASSAQGIAGYTFGSGTRLTVV.

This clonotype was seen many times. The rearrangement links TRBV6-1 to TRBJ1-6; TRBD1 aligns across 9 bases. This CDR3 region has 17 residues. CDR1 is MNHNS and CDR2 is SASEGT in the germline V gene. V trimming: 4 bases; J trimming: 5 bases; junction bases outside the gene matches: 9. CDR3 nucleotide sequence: TGTGCCAGCAGTGGTGCCGGGACAGGGATTGATAATTCACCCCTCCACTTT. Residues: CASSGAGTGIDNSPLHF.

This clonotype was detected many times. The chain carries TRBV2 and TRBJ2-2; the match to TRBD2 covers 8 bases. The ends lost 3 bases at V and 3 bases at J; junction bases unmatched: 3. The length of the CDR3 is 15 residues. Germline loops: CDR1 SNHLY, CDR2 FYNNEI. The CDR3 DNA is TGTGCCAGCAGTGATTCGGGAGGGTACACCGGGGAGCTGTTTTTT. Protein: CASSDSGGYTGELFF.

CDR3 sequence reads: CASSNGGTGGPRSSYNEQFF. Written as DNA, the CDR3 is TGTGCCAGCAGCAACGGCGGGACAGGGGGCCCCCGAAGCTCCTACAATGAGCAGTTCTTC. This chain joins TRBV6-5 and TRBJ2-1; 12 bases align to TRBD1. Germline CDR1 MNHEY, CDR2 SVGAGI. The CDR3 contains 20 residues. Trimming at V came to 6 bases and at J to 0 bases, leaving 15 bases not matched to a gene.

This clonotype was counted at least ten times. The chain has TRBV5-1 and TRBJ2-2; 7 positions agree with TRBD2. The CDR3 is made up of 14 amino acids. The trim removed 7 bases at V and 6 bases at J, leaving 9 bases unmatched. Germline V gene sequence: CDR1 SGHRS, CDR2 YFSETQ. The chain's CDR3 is CASSTNAGAGELFF. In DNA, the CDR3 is TGCGCCAGCTCTACGAACGCGGGGGCCGGGGAGCTGTTTTTT.

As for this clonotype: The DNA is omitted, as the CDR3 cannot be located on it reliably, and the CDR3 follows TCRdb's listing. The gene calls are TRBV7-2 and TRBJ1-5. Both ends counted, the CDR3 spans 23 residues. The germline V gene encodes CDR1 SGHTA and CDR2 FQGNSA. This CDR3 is CASSFKSRTTMSSPSGQGQPQHF.

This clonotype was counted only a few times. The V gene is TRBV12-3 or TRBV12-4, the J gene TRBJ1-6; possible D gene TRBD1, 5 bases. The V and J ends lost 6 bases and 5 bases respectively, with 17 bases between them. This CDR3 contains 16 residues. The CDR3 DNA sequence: TGTGCCAGCAGCTCGACGTCCGGGGGTAATAATTCACCCCTCCACTTT. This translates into CASSSTSGGNNSPLHF.

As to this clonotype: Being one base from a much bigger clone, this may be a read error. Here the CDR3 DNA reads TGTGCCAGCAGCAAGGATTTGGGAAAGGGGGAGACCCAGCACTTC. It specifies CASSKDLGKGETQHF. V gene TRBV7-2 combines with J gene TRBJ2-5; maybe TRBD1 (6 bases). This CDR3 region has 15 residues. Looked up from germline, CDR1 is SGHTA and CDR2 is FQGNSA.

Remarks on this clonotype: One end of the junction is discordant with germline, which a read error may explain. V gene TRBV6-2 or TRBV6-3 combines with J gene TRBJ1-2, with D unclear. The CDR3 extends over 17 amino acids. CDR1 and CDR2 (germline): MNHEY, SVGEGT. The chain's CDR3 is CASSYSLGVPEGDGYAF. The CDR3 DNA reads TGTGCCAGCAGTTACTCCCTTGGGGTTCCGGAGGGAGATGGCTACGCCTTC.

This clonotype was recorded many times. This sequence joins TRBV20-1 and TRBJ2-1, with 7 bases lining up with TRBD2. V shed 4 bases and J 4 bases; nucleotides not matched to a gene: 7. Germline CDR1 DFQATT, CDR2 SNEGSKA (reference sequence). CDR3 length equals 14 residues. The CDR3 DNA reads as TGCAGTGCTACCGCGGGGGAGGGGTACAATGAGCAGTTCTTC. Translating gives CSATAGEGYNEQFF.

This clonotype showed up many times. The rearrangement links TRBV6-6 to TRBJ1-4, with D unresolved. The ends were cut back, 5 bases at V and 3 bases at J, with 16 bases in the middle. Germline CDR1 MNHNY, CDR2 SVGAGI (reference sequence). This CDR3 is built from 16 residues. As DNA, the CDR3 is TGTGCCAGCAGTAACCTCTGGCAATCGGCTAATGAAAAACTGTTTTTT. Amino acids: CASSNLWQSANEKLFF.

CDR3 DNA sequence: TGTGCCAGCGGCCCCTACCGCGCGGATACGCAGTATTTT. Protein product: CASGPYRADTQYF. The rearrangement uses TRBV7-3 and TRBJ2-3; no definite D call. The V and J ends lost 8 bases and 6 bases respectively, with 15 bases between them. In germline, CDR1 is SGHTA, CDR2 FQGTGA. CDR3 length: 13 residues.

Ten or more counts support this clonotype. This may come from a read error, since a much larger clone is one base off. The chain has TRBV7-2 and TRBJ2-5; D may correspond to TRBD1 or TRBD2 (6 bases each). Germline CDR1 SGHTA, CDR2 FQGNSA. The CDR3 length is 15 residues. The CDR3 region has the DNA TGTGCCAGCAGCTTAGTTGGGGGGCCGGAGGAGACCCAGCACTTC. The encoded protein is CASSLVGGPEETQHF.

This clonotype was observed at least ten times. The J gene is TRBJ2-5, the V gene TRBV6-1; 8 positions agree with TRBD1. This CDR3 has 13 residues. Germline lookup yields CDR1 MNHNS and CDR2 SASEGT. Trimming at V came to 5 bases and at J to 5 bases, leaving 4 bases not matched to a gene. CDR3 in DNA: TGTGCCAGCAGTCCAGGGGGCCGGGAGACCCAGTACTTC. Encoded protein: CASSPGGRETQYF.

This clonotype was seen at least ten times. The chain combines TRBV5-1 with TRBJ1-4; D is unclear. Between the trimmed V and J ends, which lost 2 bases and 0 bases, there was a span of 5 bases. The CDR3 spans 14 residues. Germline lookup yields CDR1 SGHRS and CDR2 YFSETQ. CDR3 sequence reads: CASSFGATNEKLFF. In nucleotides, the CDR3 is TGCGCCAGCAGCTTCGGCGCAACTAATGAAAAACTGTTTTTT.

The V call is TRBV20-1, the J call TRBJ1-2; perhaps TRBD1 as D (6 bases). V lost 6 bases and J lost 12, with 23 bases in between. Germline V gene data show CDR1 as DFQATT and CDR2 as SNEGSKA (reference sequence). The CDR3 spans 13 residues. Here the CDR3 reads CSARDIPGYSDTF. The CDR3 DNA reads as TGCAGTGCCCGGGACATACCTGGCTATAGCGACACCTTC.

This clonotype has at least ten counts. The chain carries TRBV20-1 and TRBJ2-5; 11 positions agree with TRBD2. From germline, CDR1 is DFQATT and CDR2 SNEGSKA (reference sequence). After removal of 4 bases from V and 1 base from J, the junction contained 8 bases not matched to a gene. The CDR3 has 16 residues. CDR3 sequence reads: CSATLTSGSPQETQYF. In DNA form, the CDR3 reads TGCAGTGCTACCCTCACTAGCGGGAGTCCCCAAGAGACCCAGTACTTC.

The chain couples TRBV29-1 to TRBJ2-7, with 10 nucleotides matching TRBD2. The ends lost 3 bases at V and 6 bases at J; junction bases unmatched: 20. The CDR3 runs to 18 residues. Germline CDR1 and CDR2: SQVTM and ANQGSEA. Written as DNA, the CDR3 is TGCAGCGTTGACAAGCCGCCCGATCCTAGCGGGAGACCCGGCGAGCAGTACTTC. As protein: CSVDKPPDPSGRPGEQYF.

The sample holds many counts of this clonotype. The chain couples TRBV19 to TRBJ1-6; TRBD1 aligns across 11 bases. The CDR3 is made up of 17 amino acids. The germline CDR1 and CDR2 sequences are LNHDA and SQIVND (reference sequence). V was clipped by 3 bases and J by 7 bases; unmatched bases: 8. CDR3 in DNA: TGTGCCAGTAGTATTTTGTCGCGGGACAGGGGGAATTCACCCCTCCACTTT. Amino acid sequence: CASSILSRDRGNSPLHF.

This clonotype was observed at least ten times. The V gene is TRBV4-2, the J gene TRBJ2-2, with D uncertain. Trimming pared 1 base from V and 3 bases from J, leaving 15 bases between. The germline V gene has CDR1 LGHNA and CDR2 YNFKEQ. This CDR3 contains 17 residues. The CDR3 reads CASSQAVGAGDTGELFF. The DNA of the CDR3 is TGTGCCAGCAGCCAAGCTGTCGGAGCTGGAGACACCGGGGAGCTGTTTTTT.

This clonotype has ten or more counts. CDR3 in amino acids: CAISSDRVGRNEQYF. The CDR3 DNA reads as TGTGCCATCAGTTCTGACAGGGTAGGTAGGAACGAGCAGTACTTC. The rearrangement uses TRBV10-3 and TRBJ2-7; 7 positions agree with TRBD1. The CDR3 has 15 residues. Trimming took 5 bases from V and 5 from J; bases not matched to a gene: 12. CDR1 and CDR2 from the germline V gene are ENHRY and SYGVKD.

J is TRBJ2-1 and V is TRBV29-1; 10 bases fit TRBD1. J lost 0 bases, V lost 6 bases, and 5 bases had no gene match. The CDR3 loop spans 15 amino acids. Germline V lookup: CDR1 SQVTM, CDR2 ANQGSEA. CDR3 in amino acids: CSVARDRGSYNEQFF. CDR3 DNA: TGCAGCGTCGCCCGGGACAGGGGCTCCTACAATGAGCAGTTCTTC.